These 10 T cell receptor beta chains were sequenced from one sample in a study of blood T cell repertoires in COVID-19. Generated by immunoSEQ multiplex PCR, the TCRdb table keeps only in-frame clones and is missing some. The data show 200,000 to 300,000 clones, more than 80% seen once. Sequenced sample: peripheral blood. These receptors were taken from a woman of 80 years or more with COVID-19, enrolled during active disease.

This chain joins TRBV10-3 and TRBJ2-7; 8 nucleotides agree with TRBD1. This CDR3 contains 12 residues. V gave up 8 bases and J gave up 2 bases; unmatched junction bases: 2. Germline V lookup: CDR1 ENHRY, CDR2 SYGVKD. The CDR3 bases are TGTGCCATCCGGGACAGGACCTACGAGCAGTACTTC. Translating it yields CAIRDRTYEQYF.

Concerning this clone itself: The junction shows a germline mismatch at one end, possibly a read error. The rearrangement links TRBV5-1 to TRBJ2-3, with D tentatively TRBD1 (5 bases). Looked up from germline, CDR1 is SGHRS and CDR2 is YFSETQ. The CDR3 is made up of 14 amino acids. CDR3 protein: CASCKGDSRDTQYF. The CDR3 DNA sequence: TGCGCCAGCTGCAAAGGCGACAGCAGAGATACGCAGTATTTT.

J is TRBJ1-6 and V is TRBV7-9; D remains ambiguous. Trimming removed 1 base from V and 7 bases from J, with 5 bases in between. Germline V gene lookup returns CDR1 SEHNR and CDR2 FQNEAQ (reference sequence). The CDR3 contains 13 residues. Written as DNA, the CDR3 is TGTGCCAGCAGCTTAGGTACAAATTCACCCCTCCACTTT. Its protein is CASSLGTNSPLHF.

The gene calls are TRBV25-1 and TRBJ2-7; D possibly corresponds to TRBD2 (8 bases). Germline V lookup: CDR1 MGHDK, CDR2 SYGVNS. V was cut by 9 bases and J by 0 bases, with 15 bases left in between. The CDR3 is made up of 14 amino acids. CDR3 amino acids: CASRDSGSSYEQYF. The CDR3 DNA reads TGTGCCAGTCGGGACAGCGGGAGCTCCTACGAGCAGTACTTC.

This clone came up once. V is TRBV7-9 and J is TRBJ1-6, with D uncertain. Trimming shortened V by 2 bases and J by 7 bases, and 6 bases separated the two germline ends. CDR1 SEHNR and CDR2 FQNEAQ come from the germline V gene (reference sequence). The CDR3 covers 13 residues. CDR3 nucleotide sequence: TGTGCCAGCAGCTTATTTCAAAATTCACCCCTCCACTTT. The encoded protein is CASSLFQNSPLHF.

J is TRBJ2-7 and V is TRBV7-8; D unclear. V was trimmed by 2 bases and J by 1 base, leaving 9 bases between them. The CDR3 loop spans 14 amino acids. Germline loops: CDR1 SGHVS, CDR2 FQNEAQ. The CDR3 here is CASSLRLLSYEQYF. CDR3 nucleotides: TGTGCCAGCAGCTTACGACTCCTGTCCTACGAGCAGTACTTC. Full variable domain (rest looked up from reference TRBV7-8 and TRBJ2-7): GAGVSQSPRYKVAKRGQDVALRCDPISGHVSLFWYQQALGQGPEFLTYFQNEAQLDKSGLPSDRFFAERPEGSVSTLKIQRTQQEDSAVYLCASSLRLLSYEQYFGPGTRLTVT.

CDR3 region: CASSYSTGAIEKLFF. CDR3 DNA: TGTGCCAGCAGTTACTCGACAGGGGCAATTGAAAAACTGTTTTTT. This chain connects TRBV6-2 or TRBV6-3 to TRBJ1-4; TRBD1 matches 8 bases. CDR1 MNHEY and CDR2 SVGEGT come from the germline V gene. The CDR3 loop spans 15 amino acids. V gave up 0 bases and J gave up 7 bases; unmatched junction bases: 4.

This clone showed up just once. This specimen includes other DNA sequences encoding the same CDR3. This chain's CDR3 is CAWAGSNQPQHF. The DNA for the CDR3 is TGTGCCTGGGCCGGTAGCAATCAGCCCCAGCATTTT. The V gene is TRBV30, the J gene TRBJ1-5; D remains unclear. There are 12 residues in the CDR3. V lost 5 bases and J 0 bases, leaving 5 bases between the germline ends. Germline assignment: CDR1 GTSNPN and CDR2 SVGIG (reference sequence).

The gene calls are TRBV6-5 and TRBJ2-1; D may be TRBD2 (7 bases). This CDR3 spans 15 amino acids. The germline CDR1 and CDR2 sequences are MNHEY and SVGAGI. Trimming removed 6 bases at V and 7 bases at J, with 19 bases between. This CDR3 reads CASRKEGGARNEQFF. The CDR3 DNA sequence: TGTGCCAGCAGGAAGGAAGGGGGGGCCAGGAATGAGCAGTTCTTC.

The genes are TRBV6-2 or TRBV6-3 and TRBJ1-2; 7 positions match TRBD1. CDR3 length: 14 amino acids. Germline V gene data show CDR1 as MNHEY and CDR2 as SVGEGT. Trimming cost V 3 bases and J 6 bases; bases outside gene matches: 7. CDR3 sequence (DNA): TGTGCCAGCAGTTATTTGGGGACAGCGGATGGCTACACCTTC. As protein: CASSYLGTADGYTF.